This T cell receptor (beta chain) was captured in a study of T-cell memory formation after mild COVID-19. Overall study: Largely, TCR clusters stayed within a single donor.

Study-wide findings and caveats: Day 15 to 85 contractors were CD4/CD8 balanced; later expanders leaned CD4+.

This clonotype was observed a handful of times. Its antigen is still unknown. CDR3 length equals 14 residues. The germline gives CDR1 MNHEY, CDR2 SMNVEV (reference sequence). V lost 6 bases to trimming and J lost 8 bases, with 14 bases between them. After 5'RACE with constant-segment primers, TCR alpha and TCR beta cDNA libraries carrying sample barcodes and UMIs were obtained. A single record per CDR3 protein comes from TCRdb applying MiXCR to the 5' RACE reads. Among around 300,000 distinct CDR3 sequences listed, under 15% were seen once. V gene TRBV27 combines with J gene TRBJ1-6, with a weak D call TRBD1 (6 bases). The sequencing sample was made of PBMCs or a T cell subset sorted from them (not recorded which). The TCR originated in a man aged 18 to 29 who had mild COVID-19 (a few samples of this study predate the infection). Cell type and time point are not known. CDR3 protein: CASRVDRKDSPLHF. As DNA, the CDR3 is TGTGCCAGCAGGGTAGACAGGAAAGATTCACCCCTCCACTTT.